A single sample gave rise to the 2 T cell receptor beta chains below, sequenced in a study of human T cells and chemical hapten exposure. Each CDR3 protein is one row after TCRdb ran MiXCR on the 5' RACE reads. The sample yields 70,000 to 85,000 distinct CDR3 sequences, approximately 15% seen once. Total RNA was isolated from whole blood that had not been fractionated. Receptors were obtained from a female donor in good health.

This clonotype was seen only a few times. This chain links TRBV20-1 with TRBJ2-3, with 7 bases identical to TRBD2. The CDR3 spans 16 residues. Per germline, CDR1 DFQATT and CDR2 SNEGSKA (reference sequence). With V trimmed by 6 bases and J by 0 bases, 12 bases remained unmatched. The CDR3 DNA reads TGCAGTGCCTACCGTACCCTAGCGGCTAGCACAGATACGCAGTATTTT. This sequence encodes CSAYRTLAASTDTQYF.

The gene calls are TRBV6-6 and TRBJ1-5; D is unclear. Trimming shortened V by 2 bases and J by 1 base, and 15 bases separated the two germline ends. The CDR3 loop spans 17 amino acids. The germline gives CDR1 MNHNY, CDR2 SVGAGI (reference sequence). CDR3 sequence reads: CASSYGYGRESNQPQHF. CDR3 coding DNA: TGTGCCAGCAGTTACGGGTATGGGAGGGAGAGCAATCAGCCCCAGCATTTT.